This record covers a single T cell receptor (beta chain). Antigen specificity is unknown. Germline CDR1 is MDHEN and CDR2 is SYDVKM. The CDR3 is 14 residues long. This sample was taken from a study of CXCR3-negative and CXCR3-positive naive CD8 T cells. Broader study findings: Partial loss of CXCR3 expression followed cryopreservation; most assays used fresh PBMCs.

The libraries of TRB cDNA were prepared using 5' RACE with UMI labels. Following a re-call of the 5' RACE reads, TCRdb has one entry per CDR3 protein and lacks DNA. This sample's table has approximately 52,000 distinct CDR3 sequences. This chain links TRBV28 with TRBJ2-7; the D gene TCRdb calls, TRBD1, cannot be checked with no DNA. The sequence was obtained from a human donor in good health. Some clones in this sample may be carry-over from other donors' samples. The sequencing input was memory CD8+ T cells from blood. The CDR3 loop reads CASSLPGIWYEQYF.